Detailed here is one TCR beta chain. The antigen it recognizes is unknown. Per-nucleotide qualities are absent, and no much larger clonotype sits a single base away. Peripheral blood CD8+ and CD4+ T cells from healthy donors, Susac syndrome patients and multiple sclerosis patients were profiled using high-throughput TCR beta sequencing. Multiple sclerosis controls were treatment-naive patients with stable or active relapsing-remitting disease fulfilling revised McDonald criteria. CD8+ TEMRA cells were enriched by FACS, while bulk CD8+ and CD4+ T cells were purified by magnetic negative isolation. Blood was collected in EDTA tubes and processed within 24 hours, with PBMCs isolated through density gradient centrifugation. PBMCs intended for TCR sequencing were cryopreserved in liquid nitrogen and thawed later in a water bath at 37 degrees C. The sorted or isolated CD4+, CD8+ and CD8+ TEMRA cells had a purity of 90% or higher.

This record belongs to a study of CD8 T cells in Susac syndrome (dated by TCRdb to the late 2010s). Concerning the study at large: Whether CD8+ T cell activation and differentiation in Susac syndrome was antigen driven was tested using repertoire sequencing. The clonality of the CD8+ T cell repertoire was compared across approximately 11 healthy donors, around 14 Susac syndrome patients and about 15 multiple sclerosis patients. The investigation overall reported the following: The number of individuals in the TCR sequencing and HLA analysis was acknowledged as relatively small.

For this chain, trimming is 4 bases at the V end and 7 bases at the J end, and the number of junction bases without a gene match is 6. The germline V gene encodes CDR1 LNHDA and CDR2 SQIVND (reference sequence). The CDR3 sequence holds 14 residues, the cysteine and phenylalanine included. CDR3 DNA only is kept here, 42 bases in frame from base 1. RNA was extracted with the RNeasy kit and 0.5 to 1 ug was reverse transcribed using random hexamers. The immunoSEQ multiplex PCR assay, which covers 54 Vbeta and 13 Jbeta segments, was used to amplify TCR beta CDR3 regions. To correct PCR amplification bias, a synthetic template baseline was used for both primer optimization and computational correction. The paper's data handling went like this. Only productive sequences were kept, with reads annotated to V, D and J genes according to IMGT and analyzed in immunoSEQ Analyzer. Clonality was calculated as one minus the Shannon entropy normalized by log2 of the number of productive unique sequences. For each patient and control, public and private clones were evaluated within the 100 most prevalent clones. Clones were defined as Susac-specific when absent from the healthy and MS cohorts, from over 950 published viral clones and from other ImmuneACCESS disease sequences. TCRdb ran its own pipeline on the public reads, namely fastp trimming at Q25 and MiXCR clone calling, and kept in-frame beta chains. Every distinct CDR3 protein forms one entry, paired with its most common genes and DNA. TCRdb, rather than the study authors, made the V and J calls. Present in this sample are under 550,000 distinct CDR3 sequences, more than 70% of which were seen just once. The biggest ten clones account for 0.09% to 0.15% of the sample.

This clonotype originated in a human donor with multiple sclerosis. Specimen: CD8+ T cells from PBMCs. The chain is made from TRBV19 and TRBJ2-7; 11 bases in between match TRBD1. Here is the DNA: TGTGCCAGTAGTACAGGACAGGGGGCTCGGGAGCAGTACTTC. Translated, it reads CASSTGQGAREQYF.